This T cell receptor (beta chain) derives from a study of blood T cell repertoires in COVID-19. Study information: Sites in the United States, Italy and Spain provided acute and convalescent COVID-19 samples.

Germline-derived CDR1 and CDR2 are MGHRA and YSYEKL. The length of the CDR3 is 15 residues. V shed 2 bases, J shed 7 bases, and the junction held 3 bases outside the gene matches. Authors' processing steps: Estimation of nucleated cell counts relied on the amplification of reference gene primers. Clones were read by immunoSEQ multiplex PCR, and TCRdb kept only the in-frame ones, dropping some. V and J calls and clone size are copied from that table; D and trimming were computed from the DNA. The table records approximately 150,000 clones, approximately 88% of them present only once. The gene calls are TRBV4-1 and TRBJ1-6, with 9 positions matching TRBD1. The source of this sequence is a man aged 55 to 69 with active or convalescent COVID-19. The specimen sequenced was peripheral blood. The CDR3 is CASSQQQGANSPLHF. The CDR3, as DNA: TGCGCCAGCAGCCAACAACAGGGGGCGAATTCACCCCTCCACTTT.